A single sample is the source of the 2 T cell receptor beta chains below, sequenced in a study of cytomegalovirus exposure and HLA in healthy donors (TCRdb year 2017). Libraries came from the immunoSEQ multiplex PCR assay. Held by TCRdb, this immuneACCESS table contains in-frame sequences only and omits some clones. Under half of the omission traces to an unresolved V gene where checked; the cause of the rest is unknown. This sample lists about 180,000 clones; around 85% were detected once. In total, the top ten clones hold 16% of the sample. What was sequenced was PBMCs. The receptor set was obtained from a man aged 18 to 29 in good health and CMV-seropositive.

This clone was seen a handful of times. Other DNA sequences from this sample encode an identical CDR3 as well. This chain joins TRBV7-8 and TRBJ1-2; TRBD1 matches at 9 bases. Germline values: CDR1 SGHVS, CDR2 FQNEAQ. V lost 1 base, J lost 5 bases, and 2 bases stayed unmatched. The CDR3 runs 14 residues. CDR3 loop: CASSLGDRAYGYTF. The CDR3 region has the DNA TGTGCCAGCAGCTTAGGGGACAGGGCATATGGCTACACCTTC.

V gene TRBV30 combines with J gene TRBJ1-5, with D possibly matching TRBD1 (6 bases). The V gene's germline CDR1 is GTSNPN and CDR2 SVGIG (reference sequence). V lost 5 bases and J 3 bases, leaving 11 bases between the germline ends. The length of the CDR3 is 13 residues. The chain's CDR3 is CAWAAGDNQPQHF. The CDR3 coding sequence is TGTGCCTGGGCCGCAGGGGACAATCAGCCCCAGCATTTT.